The entry below gives a single TCR beta chain sequence along with its context. Antigen unknown. These data belong to a study of regulatory T cells in long-lasting Graves disease. Study-wide findings and caveats: The number of shared public clonotypes was higher in persistent patients (roughly 2,800) than new patients (roughly 970).

The CDR3 covers 15 residues. With 8 bases clipped from V and 3 bases from J, the junction kept 13 bases outside the gene matches. Germline values: CDR1 MNHNS, CDR2 SASEGT. The time point: persistent/refractory GD, antithyroid drugs over 5 years with positive TRAb. The authors made the TCR library using RNA they extracted from PBMCs. Construction of TCR beta libraries relied on iRepertoire HTBI primers and on Arm-PCR targeting CDR3 regions. From the multiplex PCR reads, TCRdb called clonotypes with MiXCR, one entry per CDR3 protein. This table has about 400,000 distinct CDR3 sequences, around 21% appearing once.

The source was peripheral blood mononuclear cells (PBMCs), collected when the disease was refractory, from a patient treated with antithyroid drugs. The source is a female donor with Graves disease. The J gene is TRBJ2-7, the V gene TRBV6-1; TRBD1 matches at 7 bases. DNA of the CDR3: TGTGCCAGCGTCAGTGTCGCAGGGGGTATCTACGAGCAGTACTTC. This gives the protein CASVSVAGGIYEQYF.